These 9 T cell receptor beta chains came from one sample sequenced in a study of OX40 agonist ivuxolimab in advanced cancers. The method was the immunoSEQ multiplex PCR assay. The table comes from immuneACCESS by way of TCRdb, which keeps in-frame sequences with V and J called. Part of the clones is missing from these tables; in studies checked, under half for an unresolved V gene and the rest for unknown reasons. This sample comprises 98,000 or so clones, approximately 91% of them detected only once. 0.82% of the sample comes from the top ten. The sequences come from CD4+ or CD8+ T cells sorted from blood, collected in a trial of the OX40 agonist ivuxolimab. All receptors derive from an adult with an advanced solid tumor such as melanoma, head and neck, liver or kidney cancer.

The CDR3 DNA is TGTGCCAGCAGCGTAGCTCAGGGGGCGCGGGCTGAAAAACTGTTTTTT. This encodes CASSVAQGARAEKLFF. The chain is built from TRBV9 and TRBJ1-4; 8 positions match TRBD1. The junction had 8 bases not matched to a gene; V was cut back by 0 bases and J by 7 bases. Germline V gene lookup returns CDR1 SGDLS and CDR2 YYNGEE. The CDR3 contains 16 residues. The full variable domain, rest sourced from reference TRBV9 and TRBJ1-4, is DSGVTQTPKHLITATGQRVTLRCSPRSGDLSVYWYQQSLDQGLQFLIQYYNGEERAKGNILERFSAQQFPDLHSELNLSSLELGDSALYFCASSVAQGARAEKLFFGSGTQLSVL.

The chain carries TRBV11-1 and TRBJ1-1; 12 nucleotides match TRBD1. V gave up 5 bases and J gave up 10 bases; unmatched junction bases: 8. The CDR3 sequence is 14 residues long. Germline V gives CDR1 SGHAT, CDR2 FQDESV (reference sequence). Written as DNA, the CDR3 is TGTGCCAGCAGCCCCCTGGGACAGGGGGCCCGAGCTTTCTTT. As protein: CASSPLGQGARAFF.

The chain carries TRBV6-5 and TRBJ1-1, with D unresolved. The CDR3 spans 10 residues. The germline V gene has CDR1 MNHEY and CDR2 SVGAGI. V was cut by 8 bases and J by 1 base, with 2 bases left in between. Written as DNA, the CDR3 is TGTGCCAGCGCGAACACTGAAGCTTTCTTT. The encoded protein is CASANTEAFF.

This chain's CDR3 is CASSGTGSTEETQYF. CDR3 sequence (DNA): TGTGCCAGCTCAGGCACGGGCAGTACGGAAGAGACCCAGTACTTC. V usage is TRBV25-1 and J usage is TRBJ2-5; D is undetermined. The CDR3 is 15 residues long. Germline CDR1 is MGHDK and CDR2 is SYGVNS. Trimming left V 8 bases short and J 3 bases short, with 19 bases between.

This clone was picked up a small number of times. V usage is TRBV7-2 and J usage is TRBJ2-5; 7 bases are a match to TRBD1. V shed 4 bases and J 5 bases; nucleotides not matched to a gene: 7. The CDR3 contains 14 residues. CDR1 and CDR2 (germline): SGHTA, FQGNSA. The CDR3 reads CASSSPGRGETQYF. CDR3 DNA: TGTGCCAGCAGCTCACCTGGCAGGGGGGAGACCCAGTACTTC.

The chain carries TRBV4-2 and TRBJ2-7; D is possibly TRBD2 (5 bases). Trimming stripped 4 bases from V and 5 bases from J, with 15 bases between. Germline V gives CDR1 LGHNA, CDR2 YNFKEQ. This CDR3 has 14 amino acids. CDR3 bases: TGTGCCAGCAGCCCCGAGGGCTATTCTGACGAGCAGTACTTC. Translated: CASSPEGYSDEQYF.

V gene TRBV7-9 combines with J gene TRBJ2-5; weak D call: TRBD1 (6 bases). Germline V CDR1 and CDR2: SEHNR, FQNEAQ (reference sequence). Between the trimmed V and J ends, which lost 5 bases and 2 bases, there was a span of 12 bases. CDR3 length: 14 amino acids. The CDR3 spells CASSKTGLQETQYF. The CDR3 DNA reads TGTGCCAGCAGCAAGACAGGCCTACAAGAGACCCAGTACTTC.

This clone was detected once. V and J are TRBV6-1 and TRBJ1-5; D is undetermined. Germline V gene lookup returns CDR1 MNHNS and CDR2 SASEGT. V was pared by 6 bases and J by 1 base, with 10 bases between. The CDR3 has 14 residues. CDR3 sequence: CASRVGFSNQPQHF. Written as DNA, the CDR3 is TGTGCCAGCAGAGTGGGATTCAGCAATCAGCCCCAGCATTTT.

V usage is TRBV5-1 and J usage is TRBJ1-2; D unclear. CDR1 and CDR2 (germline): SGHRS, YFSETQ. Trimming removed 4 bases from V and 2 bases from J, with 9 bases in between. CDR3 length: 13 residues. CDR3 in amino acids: CASSPGRNYGYTF. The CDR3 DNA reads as TGCGCCAGCAGCCCGGGGAGGAACTATGGCTACACCTTC.